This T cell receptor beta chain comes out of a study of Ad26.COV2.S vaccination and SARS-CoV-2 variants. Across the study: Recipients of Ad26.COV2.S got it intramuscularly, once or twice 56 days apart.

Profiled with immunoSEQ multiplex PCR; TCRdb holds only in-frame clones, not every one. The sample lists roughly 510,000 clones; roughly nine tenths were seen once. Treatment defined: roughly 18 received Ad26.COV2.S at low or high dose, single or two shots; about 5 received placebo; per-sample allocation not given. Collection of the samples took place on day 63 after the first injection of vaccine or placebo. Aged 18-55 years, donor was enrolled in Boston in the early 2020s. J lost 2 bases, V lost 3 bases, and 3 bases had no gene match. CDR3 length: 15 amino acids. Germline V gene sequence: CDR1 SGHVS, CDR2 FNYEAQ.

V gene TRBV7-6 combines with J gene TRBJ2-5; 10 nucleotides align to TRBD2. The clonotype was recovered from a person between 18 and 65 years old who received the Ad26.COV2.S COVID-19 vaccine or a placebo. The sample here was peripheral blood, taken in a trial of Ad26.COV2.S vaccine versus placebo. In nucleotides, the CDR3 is TGTGCCAGCAGCTTGACTAGCGGGTATCAAGAGACCCAGTACTTC. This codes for CASSLTSGYQETQYF.